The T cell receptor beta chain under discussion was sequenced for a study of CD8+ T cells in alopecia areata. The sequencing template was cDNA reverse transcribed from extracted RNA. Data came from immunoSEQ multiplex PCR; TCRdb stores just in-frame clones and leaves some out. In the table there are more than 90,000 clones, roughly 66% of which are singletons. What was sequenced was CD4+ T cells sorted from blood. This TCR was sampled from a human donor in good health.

CDR3 in DNA: TGTGCCAGCACCGGAGAGGAGTTCATCTCCTATGGCTACACCTTC. Amino acid sequence: CASTGEEFISYGYTF. The rearrangement uses TRBV5-6 and TRBJ1-2; D is undetermined. Trimming took off 6 bases at V and 4 bases at J, with 19 bases between the two ends. The CDR3 covers 15 residues. Looked up from germline, CDR1 is SGHDT and CDR2 is YYEEEE. Full variable domain (remainder filled in from reference TRBV5-6 and TRBJ1-2): DAGVTQSPTHLIKTRGQQVTLRCSPKSGHDTVSWYQQALGQGPQFIFQYYEEEERQRGNFPDRFSGHQFPNYSSELNVNALLLGDSALYLCASTGEEFISYGYTFGSGTRLTVV.